The entry that follows covers one T cell receptor (beta chain) sequence. What it binds is not known. The method was immunoSEQ multiplex PCR; TCRdb's version includes in-frame clones alone and lacks a portion of them. This table holds more than 20,000 clones, roughly 82% found once. This entry belongs to a study of OX40 agonist ivuxolimab in advanced cancers. Study context: Hepatocellular carcinoma, melanoma, renal cell or head and neck cancer was diagnosed in the dose-escalation patients. Prior anti-PD-1, anti-PD-L1 or anti-CTLA-4 therapy was allowed; over 30% had some.

With V trimmed by 5 bases and J by 4 bases, 3 bases remained unmatched. Looked up from germline, CDR1 is PRHDT and CDR2 is FYEKMQ (reference sequence). This CDR3 has 13 amino acids. Broader study findings: Dose levels from 0.1 to 3.0 mg/kg saw CD4+ and CD8+ blood T cells expand clonally by week 6.

This clonotype was obtained from an adult with an advanced solid tumor such as melanoma, head and neck, liver or kidney cancer. The source material was CD4+ or CD8+ T cells sorted from blood, sampled in a trial of the OX40 agonist ivuxolimab. The chain is built from TRBV13 and TRBJ2-7, with 9 bases lining up with TRBD1. The CDR3 spells CASSGTGPYEQYF. CDR3 sequence (DNA): TGTGCCAGCAGCGGGACAGGGCCTTACGAGCAGTACTTC.